This T cell receptor beta chain came from a study of blood T cell repertoires in COVID-19. Sequencing was performed with immunoSEQ multiplex PCR; in TCRdb, only in-frame clones are kept and a portion is missing. The sample has 200,000 to 250,000 clones, 80% to 90% seen once. Germline V lookup: CDR1 LGHDT, CDR2 YNNKEL (reference sequence). CDR3 size: 11 residues. Trimming pared 1 base from V and 7 bases from J, leaving 4 bases between. The receptor comes from a man in his fifties or sixties who had recovered from COVID-19. The material sequenced was peripheral blood. V is TRBV3-1 (or the pseudogene TRBV3-2) and J is TRBJ1-1; D call uncertain. The CDR3 nucleotides are TGTGCCAGCAGCCAAGTCAGTGAAGCTTTCTTT. Translated: CASSQVSEAFF.